Listed below are T cell receptor beta chains from one sample, sequenced in a study of cytomegalovirus exposure and HLA in healthy donors. TCRdb's table, derived via immunoSEQ multiplex PCR, lists solely in-frame clones and lacks some. Of about 140,000 clones in the sample, around 90% were seen once. The sequencing input was PBMCs. These receptors originate from a woman aged 18-29 years in good health and CMV-seropositive. Each CDR3 is given with its conserved first and last residue. A D gene is named only where the DNA matches it firmly.

D gene,V gene,J gene,CDR3 DNA,CDR3 protein
NA,TRBV7-8,TRBJ1-2,TGTGCCAGCTTTTCCCGGCAGGGCCTCCCTAACTATGGCTACACCTTC,CASFSRQGLPNYGYTF
TRBD2,TRBV6-4,TRBJ2-5,TGTGCCAGCAGTCGTGGGACTAGCGGGAGGGTGAAGACCCAAGAGACCCAGTACTTC,CASSRGTSGRVKTQETQYF
TRBD2,TRBV6-4,TRBJ2-1,TGTGCCAGCAGTGCTGGCGGGGGGATCAACAATGAGCAGTTCTTC,CASSAGGGINNEQFF
TRBD2,TRBV28,TRBJ2-1,TGTGCCAGCAGTGGATGGACTAGCGGCTCCTACAATGAGCAGTTCTTC,CASSGWTSGSYNEQFF
TRBD1,TRBV6-5,TRBJ1-1,TGTGCCAGCAGTTGGACAGGTTGGAACACTGAAGCTTTCTTT,CASSWTGWNTEAFF
NA,TRBV18,TRBJ1-4,TGTGCCAGCTCACCGGCCGGATCGGGGGGGCGGTTGGAAAAACTGTTTTTT,CASSPAGSGGRLEKLFF
NA,TRBV29-1,TRBJ1-2,TGCAGCGTTGAAGTTGGGGGGGGCCATGGCTACACCTTC,CSVEVGGGHGYTF
TRBD1,TRBV9,TRBJ2-2,TGTGCCAGCAGCGTAGCCCCAGGGGGATTAAACACCGGGGAGCTGTTTTTT,CASSVAPGGLNTGELFF
NA,TRBV25-1,TRBJ1-2,TGTGCCAGCAGTGCCGTTCATGGCTACACCTTC,CASSAVHGYTF
NA,TRBV5-7,TRBJ2-7,TGTGCCAGCATCTCTCTGGGCAGGGAAGAGTACGAGCAGTACTTC,CASISLGREEYEQYF
NA,TRBV5-6,TRBJ2-5,TGTGCCAGCAGCTTTGGAGCGCCCGTGGAGACCCAGTACTTC,CASSFGAPVETQYF